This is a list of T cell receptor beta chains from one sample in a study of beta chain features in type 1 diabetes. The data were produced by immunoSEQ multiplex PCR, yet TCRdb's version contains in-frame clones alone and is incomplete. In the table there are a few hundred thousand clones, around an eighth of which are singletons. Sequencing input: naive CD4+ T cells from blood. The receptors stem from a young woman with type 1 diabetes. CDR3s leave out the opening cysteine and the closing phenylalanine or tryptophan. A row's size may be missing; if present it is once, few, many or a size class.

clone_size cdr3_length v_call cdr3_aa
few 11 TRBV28 ASSFGSTDTQY
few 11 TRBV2 ASSEDSDQPQH
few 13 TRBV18 ASSPRTSLQETQY
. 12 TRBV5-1 ASSSQVMNTEAF
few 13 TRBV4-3 ASSQDRGYQETQY
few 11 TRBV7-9 ATGGPSTDTQY
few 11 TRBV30 AWSRAVGGELF
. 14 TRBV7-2 ASSLERGGAKNIQY
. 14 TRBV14 ASSQLTSHSSREQF
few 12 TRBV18 ASSPLDRDGEQY
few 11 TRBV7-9 ASSLGQGYGYT
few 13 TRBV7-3 ASSLYSGSAGEQY
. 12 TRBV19 ASSLDQGGQPQH
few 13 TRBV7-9 ASSLTGTGALAQF
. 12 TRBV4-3 ASSQEIRYNEQF
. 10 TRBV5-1 ASRQSNYGYT
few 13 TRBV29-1 SVSGGLYGTDTQY
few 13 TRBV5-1 ASSLSPRGNQPQH
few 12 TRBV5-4 ASSLAGGTGELF
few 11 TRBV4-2 ASSQAQFREQY
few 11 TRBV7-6 ASSLTENTEAF
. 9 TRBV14 ASSQVGLRF
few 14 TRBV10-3 AITAGTGSVSYEQY
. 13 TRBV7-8 ASSMGGAGANVLT
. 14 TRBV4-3 ASSQSLYGAGNTIY
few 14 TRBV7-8 ASSFNSGRPTDTQY
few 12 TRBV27 ASSFTGRVGTQY
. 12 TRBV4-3 ASSQQGAPGVQF
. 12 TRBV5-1 ASSLGWGRTEAF
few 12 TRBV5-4 ASSLAGLASEQY
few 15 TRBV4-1 ASSQEGGSLGYNEQF
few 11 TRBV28 ASRGWGLETQY
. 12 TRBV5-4 ASSQVLGGDTQY
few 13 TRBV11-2 ASSPVLAGVNEQF
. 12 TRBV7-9 ASSFGQPNQPQH
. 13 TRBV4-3 ASSQDGTGTDTQY
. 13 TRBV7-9 ASSEETGPWGELF
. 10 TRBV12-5 ASGQGNTEAF
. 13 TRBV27 ASSPREGRVNEQF
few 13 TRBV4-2 ASSQDPVMNTEAF
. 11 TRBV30 AWSLQGAYEQY
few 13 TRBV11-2 ASSLDRRAEEGQY
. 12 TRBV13 ASSVQGAGGELF
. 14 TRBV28 ASSLPQAGAGYEQY
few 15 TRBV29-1 SVGGDRDRGSSYEQY
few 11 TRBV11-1 ASSFLTGYEQY
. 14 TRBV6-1 ASSEALGGGKVEQF
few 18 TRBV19 ASSIKGQGTGWANTGELF
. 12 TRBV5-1 ASSSLAGTDTQY
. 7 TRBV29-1 SVGTAQF
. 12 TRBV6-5 ASKPLAGGNEQY
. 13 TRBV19 ASRKLAGSVNEQF
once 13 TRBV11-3 ASSLEGSVTYEQY
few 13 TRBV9 ASSVASGGGTEAF
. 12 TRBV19 ASTPGTGSYGYT
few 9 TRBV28 ASSSLYGYT
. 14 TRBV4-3 ASSQESGTTSDTQY
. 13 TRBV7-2 ASSTGQGIAQPQH
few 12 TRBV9 ASSPHSAEETQY
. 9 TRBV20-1 SASQAEPQH